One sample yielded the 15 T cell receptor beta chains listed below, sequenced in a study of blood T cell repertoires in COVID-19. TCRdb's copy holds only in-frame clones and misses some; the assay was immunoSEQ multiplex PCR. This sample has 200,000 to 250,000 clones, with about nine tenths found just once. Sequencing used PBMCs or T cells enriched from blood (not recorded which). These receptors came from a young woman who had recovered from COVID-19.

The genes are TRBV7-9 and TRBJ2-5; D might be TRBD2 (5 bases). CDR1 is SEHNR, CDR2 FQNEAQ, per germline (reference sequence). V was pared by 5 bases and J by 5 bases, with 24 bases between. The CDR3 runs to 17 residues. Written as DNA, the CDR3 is TGTGCCAGCAGCCACCGGCGGGTTGATGCCCGGTGGGAGACCCAGTACTTC. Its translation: CASSHRRVDARWETQYF.

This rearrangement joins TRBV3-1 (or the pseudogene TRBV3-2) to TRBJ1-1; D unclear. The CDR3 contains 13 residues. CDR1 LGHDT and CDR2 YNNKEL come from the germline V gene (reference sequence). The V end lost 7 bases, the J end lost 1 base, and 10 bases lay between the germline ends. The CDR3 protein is CASTPTRNTEAFF. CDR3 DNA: TGTGCCAGCACCCCAACAAGGAACACTGAAGCTTTCTTT.

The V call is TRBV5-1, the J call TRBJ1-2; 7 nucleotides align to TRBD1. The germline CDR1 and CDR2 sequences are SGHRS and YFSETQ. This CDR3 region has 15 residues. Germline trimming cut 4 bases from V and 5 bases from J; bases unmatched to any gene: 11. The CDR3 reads CASSLGEPTGYGYTF. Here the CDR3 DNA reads TGCGCCAGCAGCCTTGGGGAACCGACAGGGTATGGCTACACCTTC.

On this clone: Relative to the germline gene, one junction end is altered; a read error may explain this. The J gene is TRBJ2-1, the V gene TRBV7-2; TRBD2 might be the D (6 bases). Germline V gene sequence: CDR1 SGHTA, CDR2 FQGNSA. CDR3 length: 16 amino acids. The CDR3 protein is CASSLAGTRSNNEQFF. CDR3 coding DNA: TGTGCCAGCAGCTTAGCGGGGACTCGCTCCAACAATGAGCAGTTCTTC. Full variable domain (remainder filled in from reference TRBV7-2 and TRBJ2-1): GAGVSQSPSNKVTEKGKDVELRCDPISGHTALYWYRQSLGQGLEFLIYFQGNSAPDKSGLPSDRFSAERTGGSVSTLTIQRTQQEDSAVYLCASSLAGTRSNNEQFFGPGTRLTVL.

The CDR3 nucleotides are TGTGCCAGTAGTATCTCCCTTAGCACAGATACGCAGTATTTT. It yields the protein CASSISLSTDTQYF. The chain is built from TRBV19 and TRBJ2-3; D not certain. This CDR3 contains 14 residues. The V end lost 3 bases, the J end lost 0 bases, and 7 bases lay between the germline ends. Germline-derived CDR1 and CDR2 are LNHDA and SQIVND (reference sequence).

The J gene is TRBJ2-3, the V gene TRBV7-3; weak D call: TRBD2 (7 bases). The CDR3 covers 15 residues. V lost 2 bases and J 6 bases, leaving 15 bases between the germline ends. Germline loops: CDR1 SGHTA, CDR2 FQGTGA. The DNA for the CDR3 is TGTGCCAGCAGCTTAGTGGGGGGGCTTATGGATACGCAGTATTTT. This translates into CASSLVGGLMDTQYF.

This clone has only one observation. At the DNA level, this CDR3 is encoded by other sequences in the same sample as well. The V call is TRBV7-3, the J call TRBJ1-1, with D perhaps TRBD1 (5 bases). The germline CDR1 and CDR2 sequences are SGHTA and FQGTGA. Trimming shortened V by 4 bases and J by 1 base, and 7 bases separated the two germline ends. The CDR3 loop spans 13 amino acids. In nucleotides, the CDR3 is TGTGCCAGCAGCTCCCAGGGGAACACTGAAGCTTTCTTT. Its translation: CASSSQGNTEAFF. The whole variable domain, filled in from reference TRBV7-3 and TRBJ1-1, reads GAGVSQTPSNKVTEKGKYVELRCDPISGHTALYWYRQSLGQGPEFLIYFQGTGAADDSGLPNDRFFAVRPEGSVSTLKIQRTERGDSAVYLCASSSQGNTEAFFGQGTRLTVV.

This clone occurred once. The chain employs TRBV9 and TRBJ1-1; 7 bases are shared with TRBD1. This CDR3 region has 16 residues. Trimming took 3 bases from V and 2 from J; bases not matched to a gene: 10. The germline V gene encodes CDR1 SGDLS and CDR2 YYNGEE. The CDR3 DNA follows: TGTGCCAGCAGCGGGGGGACAGCTAGGGTAAACACTGAAGCTTTCTTT. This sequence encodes CASSGGTARVNTEAFF.

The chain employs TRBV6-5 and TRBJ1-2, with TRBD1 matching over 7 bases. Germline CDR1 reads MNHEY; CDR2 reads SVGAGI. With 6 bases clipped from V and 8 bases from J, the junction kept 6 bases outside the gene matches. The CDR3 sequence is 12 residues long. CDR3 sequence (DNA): TGTGCCAGCAGGACAGGGTTCCAGGGCTACACCTTC. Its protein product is CASRTGFQGYTF.

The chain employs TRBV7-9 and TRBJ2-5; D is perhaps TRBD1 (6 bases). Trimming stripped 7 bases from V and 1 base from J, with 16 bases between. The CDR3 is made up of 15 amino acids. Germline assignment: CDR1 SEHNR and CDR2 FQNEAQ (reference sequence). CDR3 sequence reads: CASTIQGSSQETQYF. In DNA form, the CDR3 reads TGTGCCAGCACCATACAGGGTAGCAGCCAAGAGACCCAGTACTTC.

The CDR3 reads CATSKQRSTEQFF. The DNA for the CDR3 is TGTGCCACCAGCAAGCAGCGTTCAACCGAGCAGTTCTTC. V gene TRBV10-3 combines with J gene TRBJ2-1; the D is unclear. Trimming cost V 10 bases and J 10 bases, with 20 bases left between them. The CDR3 spans 13 residues. Per germline, CDR1 ENHRY and CDR2 SYGVKD.

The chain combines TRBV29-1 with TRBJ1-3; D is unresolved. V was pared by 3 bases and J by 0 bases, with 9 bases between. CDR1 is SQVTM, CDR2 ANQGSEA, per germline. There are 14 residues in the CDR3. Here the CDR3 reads CSVDPGSSGNTIYF. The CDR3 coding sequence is TGCAGCGTTGACCCGGGTTCCTCTGGAAACACCATATATTTT.

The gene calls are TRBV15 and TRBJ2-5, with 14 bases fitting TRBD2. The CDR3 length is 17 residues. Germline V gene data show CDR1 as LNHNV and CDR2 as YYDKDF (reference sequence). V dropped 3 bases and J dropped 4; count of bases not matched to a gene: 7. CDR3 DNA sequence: TGTGCCACCAGCAGCCCCGTAGGGACTAGCGGGAGAGAGACCCAGTACTTC. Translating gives CATSSPVGTSGRETQYF.

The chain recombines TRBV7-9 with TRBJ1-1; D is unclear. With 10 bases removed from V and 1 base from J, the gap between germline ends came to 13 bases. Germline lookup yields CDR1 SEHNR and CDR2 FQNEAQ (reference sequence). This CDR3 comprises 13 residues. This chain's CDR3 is CAIWDEGNTEAFF. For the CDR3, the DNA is TGTGCCATCTGGGATGAGGGGAACACTGAAGCTTTCTTT. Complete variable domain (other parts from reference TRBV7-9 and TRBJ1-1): DTGVSQNPRHKITKRGQNVTFRCDPISEHNRLYWYRQTLGQGPEFLTYFQNEAQLEKSRLLSDRFSAERPKGSFSTLEIQRTEQGDSAMYLCAIWDEGNTEAFFGQGTRLTVV.

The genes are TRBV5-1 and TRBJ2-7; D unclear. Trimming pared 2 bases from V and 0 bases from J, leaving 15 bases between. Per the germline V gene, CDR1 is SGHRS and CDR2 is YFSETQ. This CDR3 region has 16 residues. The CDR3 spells CASSFDRLELSYEQYF. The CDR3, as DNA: TGCGCCAGCAGCTTTGACCGACTCGAGCTCTCCTACGAGCAGTACTTC.